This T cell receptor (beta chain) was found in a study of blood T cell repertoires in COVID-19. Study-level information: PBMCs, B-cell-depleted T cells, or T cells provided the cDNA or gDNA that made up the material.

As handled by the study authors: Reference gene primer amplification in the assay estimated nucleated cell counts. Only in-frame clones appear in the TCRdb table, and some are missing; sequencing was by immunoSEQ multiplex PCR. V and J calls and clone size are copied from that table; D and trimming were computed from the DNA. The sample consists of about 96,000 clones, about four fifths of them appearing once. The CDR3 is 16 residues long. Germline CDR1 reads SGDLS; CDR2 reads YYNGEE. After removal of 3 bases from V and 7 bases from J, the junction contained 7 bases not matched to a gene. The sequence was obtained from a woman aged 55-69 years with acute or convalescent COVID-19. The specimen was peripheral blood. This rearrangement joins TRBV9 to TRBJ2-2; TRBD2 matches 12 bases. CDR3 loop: CASSGGLAGFGGELFF. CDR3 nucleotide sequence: TGTGCCAGCAGCGGCGGACTAGCGGGGTTCGGCGGGGAGCTGTTTTTT.